The entry below gives a single T cell receptor (beta chain) sequence along with its context. This record belongs to a study of T cell changes during pregnancy in multiple sclerosis. The CDR3 length is 15 residues. Trimming pared 5 bases from V and 0 bases from J, leaving 10 bases between. Germline V gene lookup returns CDR1 SGHNT and CDR2 YENEEA. Using immunoSEQ multiplex PCR, the repertoire was profiled, and TCRdb retains in-frame clones only, with some absent. The table has roughly 40,000 clones, approximately 94% seen once. The sample in question was peripheral blood, obtained in the third trimester of pregnancy. The rearrangement joins TRBV11-3 to TRBJ2-2, with D perhaps TRBD2 (6 bases). This receptor was identified in a female donor with multiple sclerosis, enrolled in a pregnancy study. The CDR3 loop is CASSPRGANTGELFF. The CDR3 DNA is TGTGCCAGCAGCCCCCGCGGGGCGAACACCGGGGAGCTGTTTTTT. The full variable domain, rest sourced from reference TRBV11-3 and TRBJ2-2, is EAGVVQSPRYKIIEKKQPVAFWCNPISGHNTLYWYLQNLGQGPELLIRYENEEAVDDSQLPKDRFSAERLKGVDSTLKIQPAELGDSAVYLCASSPRGANTGELFFGEGSRLTVL.